This T cell receptor beta chain appears in the sequencing data of a study of siplizumab effects on memory and regulatory T cells. Study as a whole: The pairing of mixed lymphocyte reactions set siplizumab at approximately 0.92 ug/mL against the absence of drug. General study results and limits: Proof of suppressive function in proliferating Tregs from siplizumab cultures was not established. Unstimulated subset assignment was obtained for only a minor fraction of alloreactive clones.

TCRdb's table, derived via immunoSEQ multiplex PCR, lists solely in-frame clones and lacks some. The sample contains some 9,900 clones, around 42% of which appear only once. Notes on this clone: Its target is not known.

The mixed lymphocyte reaction cells were held in coculture (37°C) for approximately six days. V lost 5 bases, J lost 6 bases, and 17 bases lay in between. The CDR3 totals 15 residues. Germline CDR1 is MNHEY and CDR2 is SVGAGI. The rearrangement uses TRBV6-5 and TRBJ2-4; no reliable D call. Source material: CFSE-low (dividing) CD4+ T cells sorted from an allogeneic mixed lymphocyte reaction. The sequence was obtained from a human donor in good health; the cells came from an allogeneic mixed lymphocyte reaction. CDR3 nucleotide sequence: TGTGCCAGCAGTACCGGCCGACATACGGCAAACATTCAGTACTTC. Translation gives CASSTGRHTANIQYF.